The 17 T cell receptor beta chains below all came from one sample that was sequenced in a study of monozygotic twins with inflammatory bowel disease. TCRdb reprocessed the 5' RACE reads and keeps a single row for each CDR3 protein, giving no DNA. Across approximately 390,000 distinct CDR3 sequences, the top ten clones capture around 2.4% of the sample. The sample taken for sequencing was blood. The receptors here all came from a human donor with ulcerative colitis or Crohn's disease, or a healthy co-twin of an affected twin (not recorded which).

The chain combines TRBV9 with TRBJ1-1; TCRdb's D gene call, TRBD1, goes unchecked for lack of DNA. Per the germline V gene, CDR1 is SGDLS and CDR2 is YYNGEE. The CDR3 runs 17 residues. CDR3 sequence: CASSPLMSLTLNTEAFF.

The chain couples TRBV9 to TRBJ2-7; TCRdb proposes TRBD2, but this gene call is untestable without DNA. CDR3 size: 15 residues. Germline V gene sequence: CDR1 SGDLS, CDR2 YYNGEE. The CDR3 protein is CASSPRDSGSYEQYF.

This chain joins TRBV12-3 or TRBV12-4 and TRBJ2-5; with no DNA, the TCRdb D assignment of TRBD2 cannot be verified. This CDR3 spans 13 amino acids. CDR3 residues: CASSSSVGETQYF.

The rearrangement joins TRBV30 to TRBJ1-2. In germline, CDR1 is GTSNPN, CDR2 SVGIG (reference sequence). There are 21 residues in the CDR3. The CDR3 region is CAGDLRWIGEGAQTTNYGYTF.

This chain joins TRBV20-1 and TRBJ1-2. Germline CDR1 and CDR2: DFQATT and SNEGSKA (reference sequence). This CDR3 is built from 16 residues. The CDR3 loop is CSTPPSVGTINYGYTF.

The J gene is TRBJ2-7, the V gene TRBV6-1; TCRdb gives TRBD1 as the D gene, but with no DNA this cannot be confirmed. Germline CDR1 MNHNS, CDR2 SASEGT. The CDR3 has 15 amino acids. CDR3 region: CATTIRGQGYREQYF.

This chain links TRBV19 with TRBJ2-5; no DNA is available, so the TRBD1 call from TCRdb remains unchecked. Germline V CDR1 and CDR2: LNHDA, SQIVND (reference sequence). This CDR3 is 16 amino acids long. Here the CDR3 reads CASSIARPGLQETQYF.

This chain uses TRBV21-1 with TRBJ2-1; the TCRdb D gene call, TRBD1, has no DNA to confirm it. TRBV21-1 is described as a pseudogene. The CDR3 is made up of 15 amino acids. This CDR3 is CASSFFRDRYNEQFF.

J is TRBJ1-2 and V is TRBV2. Germline values: CDR1 SNHLY, CDR2 FYNNEI. This CDR3 contains 15 residues. The chain's CDR3 is CASPWGEGPRDGYTF.

The genes are TRBV29-1 and TRBJ2-1; TCRdb indicates TRBD2, and absent DNA this call remains unverified. The germline gives CDR1 SQVTM, CDR2 ANQGSEA. This CDR3 is built from 11 residues. The CDR3 spells CSGGRGDEQFF.

The chain is built from TRBV5-5 and TRBJ2-7. Germline V gene sequence: CDR1 SGHKS, CDR2 YYEKEE (reference sequence). The CDR3 contains 14 residues. CDR3 protein: CASSLASQAYEQYF.

The chain employs TRBV29-1 and TRBJ2-7; there is no DNA to check the TCRdb D call of TRBD1. The germline V gene encodes CDR1 SQVTM and CDR2 ANQGSEA. CDR3 length: 11 amino acids. This chain's CDR3 is CSVQDRGIQYF.

V usage is TRBV9 and J usage is TRBJ2-2. CDR1 is SGDLS and CDR2 is YYNGEE in the germline V gene. The CDR3 consists of 13 residues. CDR3 sequence: CASSEAHTGELFF.

The CDR3 loop reads CASTPRASGRAPETQYF. The V gene is TRBV27, the J gene TRBJ2-5; the D call from TCRdb, TRBD2, cannot be confirmed without DNA. The CDR3 has 17 amino acids. From germline, CDR1 is MNHEY and CDR2 SMNVEV (reference sequence).

V is TRBV24-1 and J is TRBJ2-7; TCRdb selects TRBD1, and the lack of DNA leaves this call unchecked. This CDR3 is 15 amino acids long. Germline V gene data show CDR1 as KGHDR and CDR2 as SFDVKD. CDR3 in amino acids: CATSDDRGGKYEQYF.

The V call is TRBV13, the J call TRBJ2-5; TCRdb gives TRBD2 as the D gene, but with no DNA this cannot be confirmed. The germline gives CDR1 PRHDT, CDR2 FYEKMQ (reference sequence). The CDR3 contains 14 residues. The CDR3: CASSFSGRLETQYF.

CDR3 sequence reads: CASSADLQGSKTQYF. The chain recombines TRBV5-1 with TRBJ2-5; the TCRdb call, TRBD1, lacks DNA for checking. Germline CDR1 and CDR2: SGHRS and YFSETQ. The CDR3 has 15 amino acids.